The next 15 T cell receptor beta chains were all read from a single sample in a study of blood T cell repertoires in COVID-19. Libraries were prepared by immunoSEQ multiplex PCR; TCRdb keeps only in-frame clonotypes and omits some of them. The sample has 150,000 to 200,000 clones, under 85% seen once. The sample was peripheral blood. The receptor set was obtained from a woman aged 70-85 years with COVID-19, enrolled during active disease.

V and J are TRBV14 and TRBJ1-2; D perhaps matches TRBD1 (6 bases). Trimming left V 0 bases short and J 4 bases short, with 15 bases between. The CDR3 length is 16 residues. CDR1 is SGHDN and CDR2 is FVKESK in the germline V gene. The CDR3 loop reads CASSQETGRPTYGYTF. The CDR3 DNA reads TGTGCCAGCAGCCAAGAGACAGGACGACCTACCTATGGCTACACCTTC.

This clone has just one count. The chain uses TRBV28 and TRBJ1-2, with D perhaps TRBD1 (5 bases). The CDR3 is made up of 15 amino acids. Trimming cost V 4 bases and J 6 bases, with 18 bases left between them. Germline assignment: CDR1 MDHEN and CDR2 SYDVKM. CDR3 DNA: TGTGCCAGCAGTTCCGCCAGGGTTTATTGGAATGGCTACACCTTC. Translated: CASSSARVYWNGYTF.

The rearrangement uses TRBV30 and TRBJ1-5, with 9 bases fitting TRBD1. CDR1 is GTSNPN, CDR2 SVGIG, per germline (reference sequence). Trimming at V came to 2 bases and at J to 5 bases, leaving 4 bases not matched to a gene. The length of the CDR3 is 14 residues. The CDR3 nucleotides are TGTGCCTGGAGTACAACAGGGGGCCATCAGCCCCAGCATTTT. It encodes CAWSTTGGHQPQHF.

CDR3 coding DNA: TGTGCCAGCAGCCGGGAGAGAGAAGAGACCCAGTACTTC. It is translated as CASSREREETQYF. The chain combines TRBV28 with TRBJ2-5; TRBD2 might be the D (6 bases). The V gene lost 6 bases and the J gene lost 3 bases, with 11 bases spanning the gap. Germline V gene lookup returns CDR1 MDHEN and CDR2 SYDVKM. The CDR3 extends over 13 amino acids. Complete variable domain (other parts from reference TRBV28 and TRBJ2-5): DVKVTQSSRYLVKRTGEKVFLECVQDMDHENMFWYRQDPGLGLRLIYFSYDVKMKEKGDIPEGYSVSREKKERFSLILESASTNQTSMYLCASSREREETQYFGPGTRLLVL.

As for this clone: The sample holds other DNA sequences that translate to the same CDR3. This chain joins TRBV5-1 and TRBJ1-5, with a possible D match to TRBD1 (6 bases). CDR3 length: 16 amino acids. From germline, CDR1 is SGHRS and CDR2 YFSETQ. V was trimmed by 0 bases and J by 1 base, leaving 11 bases between them. CDR3 sequence (DNA): TGCGCCAGCAGCTTGGAGGGCCAGGGGAGCAATCAGCCCCAGCATTTT. It encodes CASSLEGQGSNQPQHF.

The chain joins TRBV25-1 to TRBJ1-1; D is perhaps TRBD1 (6 bases). Trimming took 7 bases from V and 0 from J, leaving 21 bases between them. The V gene's germline CDR1 is MGHDK and CDR2 SYGVNS. The CDR3 has 17 residues. For the CDR3, the DNA is TGTGCCAGCACCACCAGGGGCAGTCACTCCTTGAACACTGAAGCTTTCTTT. This codes for CASTTRGSHSLNTEAFF.

J is TRBJ1-1 and V is TRBV6-5; D possibly corresponds to TRBD1 (5 bases). V gave up 0 bases and J gave up 3 bases, with 8 bases separating them. The CDR3 sequence is 14 residues long. Germline V gene data show CDR1 as MNHEY and CDR2 as SVGAGI. The CDR3 DNA sequence: TGTGCCAGCAGTTACTCATGGGGGGACACTGAAGCTTTCTTT. It is translated as CASSYSWGDTEAFF.

In DNA form, the CDR3 reads TGCGCCAGCAGCTTGAGGGCGGGAGGGCCGAACGGGGAGCTGTTTTTT. Encoded protein: CASSLRAGGPNGELFF. The genes are TRBV5-1 and TRBJ2-2; 9 bases align to TRBD2. V trimming: 1 base; J trimming: 7 bases; junction bases outside the gene matches: 8. CDR1 and CDR2 from the germline V gene are SGHRS and YFSETQ. The CDR3 spans 16 residues. The full variable domain, with the rest looked up from reference TRBV5-1 and TRBJ2-2, is KAGVTQTPRYLIKTRGQQVTLSCSPISGHRSVSWYQQTPGQGLQFLFEYFSETQRNKGNFPGRFSGRQFSNSRSEMNVSTLELGDSALYLCASSLRAGGPNGELFFGEGSRLTVL.

The chain has TRBV7-2 and TRBJ1-5; the D gene is possibly TRBD1 (6 bases). The V gene's germline CDR1 is SGHTA and CDR2 FQGNSA. CDR3 length equals 14 residues. Trimming cost V 8 bases and J 0 bases, with 11 bases left between them. DNA of the CDR3: TGTGCCAGCCGGCAGGGGTATAGCAATCAGCCCCAGCATTTT. Protein product: CASRQGYSNQPQHF. The full variable domain, with the rest looked up from reference TRBV7-2 and TRBJ1-5, is GAGVSQSPSNKVTEKGKDVELRCDPISGHTALYWYRQSLGQGLEFLIYFQGNSAPDKSGLPSDRFSAERTGGSVSTLTIQRTQQEDSAVYLCASRQGYSNQPQHFGDGTRLSIL.

The V and J genes are TRBV3-1 (or the pseudogene TRBV3-2) and TRBJ2-7; 7 bases are a match to TRBD2. The CDR3 covers 14 residues. The V and J ends lost 3 bases and 4 bases, in that order; junction bases with no gene match: 6. Germline CDR1 is LGHDT and CDR2 is YNNKEL (reference sequence). Here the CDR3 DNA reads TGTGCCAGCAGCCATGTGGGAGGGCCTTACGAGCAGTACTTC. Encoded protein: CASSHVGGPYEQYF.

V and J are TRBV10-3 and TRBJ2-7; 9 bases align to TRBD2. Trimming took 3 bases from V and 6 from J; bases not matched to a gene: 6. Per germline, CDR1 ENHRY and CDR2 SYGVKD. The CDR3 is made up of 14 amino acids. CDR3 sequence: CAISDAGGFGEQYF. CDR3 in DNA: TGTGCCATCAGTGACGCGGGAGGGTTCGGCGAGCAGTACTTC.

V and J are TRBV10-3 and TRBJ1-1, with D perhaps TRBD1 (5 bases). The germline V and J ends were trimmed by 6 bases and 4 bases, with 15 bases remaining between them. Germline V gives CDR1 ENHRY, CDR2 SYGVKD. This CDR3 spans 14 amino acids. The chain's CDR3 is CAIRAGRGVTEAFF. CDR3 nucleotide sequence: TGTGCCATCAGGGCGGGAAGGGGCGTCACTGAAGCTTTCTTT.

The rearrangement links TRBV5-1 to TRBJ1-2, with D perhaps matching TRBD1 (6 bases). The CDR3 is 13 amino acids. Germline loops: CDR1 SGHRS, CDR2 YFSETQ. V lost 0 bases to trimming and J lost 3 bases, with 6 bases between them. The CDR3 DNA sequence: TGCGCCAGCAGCTTGGAGGGGGACTATGGCTACACCTTC. This translates into CASSLEGDYGYTF.

The chain uses TRBV28 and TRBJ1-5, with D tentatively TRBD1 (5 bases). The germline V gene encodes CDR1 MDHEN and CDR2 SYDVKM. V lost 7 bases, J lost 0 bases, and 19 bases lay in between. This CDR3 is 17 amino acids long. The CDR3 protein is CASMPGGVSYSNQPQHF. As DNA, the CDR3 is TGTGCCAGCATGCCCGGGGGTGTCTCATATAGCAATCAGCCCCAGCATTTT.

This chain links TRBV6-2 or TRBV6-3 with TRBJ2-3; 8 bases line up with TRBD2. Germline CDR1 is MNHEY and CDR2 is SVGEGT. J was trimmed by 4 bases and V by 5 bases; bases with no gene match: 17. The CDR3 is 18 residues long. The CDR3 DNA follows: TGTGCCAGCAGTGCTAGGTGGTTGCGGCGGGAGGATTCAGATACGCAGTATTTT. Protein product: CASSARWLRREDSDTQYF.